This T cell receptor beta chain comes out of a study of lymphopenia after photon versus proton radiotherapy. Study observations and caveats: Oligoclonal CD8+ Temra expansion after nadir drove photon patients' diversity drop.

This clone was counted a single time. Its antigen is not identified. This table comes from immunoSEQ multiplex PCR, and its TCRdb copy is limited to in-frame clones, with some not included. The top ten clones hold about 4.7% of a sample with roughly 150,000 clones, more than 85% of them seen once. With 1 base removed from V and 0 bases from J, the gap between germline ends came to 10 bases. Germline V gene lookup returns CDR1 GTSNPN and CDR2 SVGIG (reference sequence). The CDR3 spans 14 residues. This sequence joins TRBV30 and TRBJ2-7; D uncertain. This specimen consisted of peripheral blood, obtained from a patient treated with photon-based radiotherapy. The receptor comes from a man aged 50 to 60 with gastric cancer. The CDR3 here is CAWSDTGSSYEQYF. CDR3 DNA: TGTGCCTGGAGTGACACGGGCAGCTCCTACGAGCAGTACTTC. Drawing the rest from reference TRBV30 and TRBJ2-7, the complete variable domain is SQTIHQWPATLVQPVGSPLSLECTVEGTSNPNLYWYRQAAGRGLQLLFYSVGIGQISSEVPQNLSASRPQDRQFILSSKKLLLSDSGFYLCAWSDTGSSYEQYFGPGTRLTVT.